This T cell receptor (beta chain) is drawn from a study of identical twins. In this sample, this clonotype turned up a few times. The target antigen is unknown. Whole-study results and caveats: Weaker excess sharing between twins was seen in beta out-of-frame sequences. Among monozygotic twins, out-of-frame TCR alpha sharing exceeded what models predicted.

A template switching step contributed a universal primer site, while unique molecular identifiers were present in the cDNA. TCRdb re-called the 5' RACE reads through MiXCR, storing one row per CDR3 protein. The sample includes 300,000 to 350,000 distinct CDR3 sequences, approximately 13% of them seen just once. Between the trimmed V and J ends, which lost 4 bases and 5 bases, there was a span of 13 bases. Germline V lookup: CDR1 SGDLS, CDR2 YYNGEE. The CDR3 is 13 amino acids. The data were also submitted as part of a second study, on yellow fever vaccine responses in identical twins.

The material sequenced was CD8+ T cells sorted from blood. This receptor was taken from a woman between 18 and 29 years old in good health. V gene TRBV9 combines with J gene TRBJ2-7; maybe TRBD2 (5 bases). CDR3 residues: CASSPGRGDEQYF. The DNA of the CDR3 is TGTGCCAGCAGCCCGGGCCGGGGTGACGAGCAGTACTTC.